What follows are 3 T cell receptor beta chains derived from one specimen sequenced in a study of cytomegalovirus exposure and HLA in healthy donors. Researchers ran the PCR with 60 Vbeta and 13 Jbeta primers. Clones were read by immunoSEQ multiplex PCR, and TCRdb kept only the in-frame ones, dropping some. The data show 180,000 or so clones, with roughly 75% seen just once and about 1.9% held by the top ten. The sequenced sample was PBMCs. These receptors were collected from a woman aged 25 to 39 in good health and CMV-seronegative.

The chain is built from TRBV4-1 and TRBJ2-5; 8 positions match TRBD2. The CDR3 sequence is 16 residues long. After removal of 0 bases from V and 5 bases from J, the junction contained 8 bases not matched to a gene. CDR1 MGHRA and CDR2 YSYEKL come from the germline V gene. The DNA for the CDR3 is TGCGCCAGCAGCCAAGACTGGCGGGGGGCTAGGGAGACCCAGTACTTC. Translated: CASSQDWRGARETQYF.

The table lists this clone with a few counts. The rearrangement joins TRBV6-6 to TRBJ1-6, with 8 bases fitting TRBD1. Germline CDR1 is MNHNY and CDR2 is SVGAGI (reference sequence). The CDR3 is 13 residues long. The junction had 4 bases not matched to a gene; V was cut back by 5 bases and J by 10 bases. The CDR3 loop is CASSLGQGSPLHF. The CDR3 region has the DNA TGTGCCAGCAGTCTCGGACAGGGCTCACCCCTCCACTTT.

This chain connects TRBV14 to TRBJ2-7; weak D call: TRBD1 (6 bases). The CDR3 contains 14 residues. V dropped 7 bases and J dropped 7 bases, with 20 bases sitting between them. Germline CDR1 SGHDN, CDR2 FVKESK. The CDR3 loop reads CASTAQGTDQEQYF. The CDR3 nucleotides read TGTGCCAGCACCGCACAGGGAACAGATCAAGAGCAGTACTTC.